The 22 T cell receptor beta chains presented below share a single source sample, sequenced in a study of Ad26.COV2.S vaccination and SARS-CoV-2 variants. Generated by immunoSEQ multiplex PCR, the TCRdb table keeps only in-frame clones and is missing some. The sample yields about 440,000 clones, about 90% seen once. Sample treatment: around 19 received Ad26.COV2.S at low or high dose, single or two shots; 5 received placebo; per-sample allocation not given. Material that was analyzed had been drawn on day 63 after the first vaccine or placebo injection. The source material was peripheral blood, sampled in a trial of Ad26.COV2.S vaccine versus placebo. The receptor set was obtained from a person aged 18-65 years who received the Ad26.COV2.S COVID-19 vaccine or a placebo.

The chain combines TRBV7-9 with TRBJ2-7, with D hard to call. The CDR3 length is 12 residues. The V and J ends lost 1 base and 6 bases respectively, with 7 bases between them. Germline V lookup: CDR1 SEHNR, CDR2 FQNEAQ (reference sequence). CDR3 bases: TGTGCCAGCAGCTTAGGGAGCCGCGAGCAGTACTTC. It specifies CASSLGSREQYF.

The chain has TRBV24-1 and TRBJ1-2; tentatively, D is TRBD1 (6 bases). CDR1 KGHDR and CDR2 SFDVKD come from the germline V gene. The V end was cut by 4 bases, the J end by 3 bases, with 8 bases between. The CDR3 is made up of 13 amino acids. CDR3 bases: TGTGCCACCAGTGAGGCAGGGGACTATGGCTACACCTTC. It specifies CATSEAGDYGYTF.

The chain carries TRBV28 and TRBJ2-1, with a weak D call TRBD2 (7 bases). CDR3 length: 13 amino acids. The V gene lost 4 bases and the J gene lost 6 bases, with 10 bases spanning the gap. Germline V gives CDR1 MDHEN, CDR2 SYDVKM. CDR3 loop: CASSWGGRNEQFF. As DNA, the CDR3 is TGTGCCAGCAGTTGGGGGGGGCGCAATGAGCAGTTCTTC.

This chain connects TRBV28 to TRBJ2-2, with D perhaps matching TRBD1 (6 bases). Trimming left V 6 bases short and J 7 bases short, with 12 bases between. The CDR3 is made up of 13 amino acids. In germline, CDR1 is MDHEN, CDR2 SYDVKM. CDR3 amino acids: CASRRGGVGELFF. CDR3 DNA: TGTGCCAGCAGAAGAGGGGGAGTCGGGGAGCTGTTTTTT.

V usage is TRBV6-5 and J usage is TRBJ2-2; the match to TRBD1 covers 9 bases. Germline trimming cut 0 bases from V and 5 bases from J; bases unmatched to any gene: 4. The germline V gene encodes CDR1 MNHEY and CDR2 SVGAGI. CDR3 length: 16 residues. In DNA, the CDR3 is TGTGCCAGCAGTTACTCCCCTGACAGGGGGACCGGGGAGCTGTTTTTT. The encoded protein is CASSYSPDRGTGELFF.

V usage is TRBV11-2 and J usage is TRBJ2-1; D ambiguous. V shed 2 bases and J shed 0 bases, with 8 bases lying between them. The CDR3 has 15 residues. Germline CDR1 is SGHAT and CDR2 is FQNNGV. DNA for the CDR3: TGTGCCAGCAGCTTATTACAAGGCTCCTACAATGAGCAGTTCTTC. Protein: CASSLLQGSYNEQFF.

The V call is TRBV7-2, the J call TRBJ2-3; D gene ambiguous. Germline-derived CDR1 and CDR2 are SGHTA and FQGNSA. Trimming pared 8 bases from V and 2 bases from J, leaving 26 bases between. The CDR3 spans 18 residues. The CDR3 nucleotides read TGTGCCAGCGAATCCGGGCACCTTGGCTTGGGGTACACAGATACGCAGTATTTT. Translation gives CASESGHLGLGYTDTQYF.

Regarding this clone: Other DNA sequences from this sample encode an identical CDR3 as well. The rearrangement uses TRBV6-2 or TRBV6-3 and TRBJ2-7; the D gene is possibly TRBD2 (5 bases). Trimming removed 6 bases from V and 0 bases from J, with 6 bases in between. Germline values: CDR1 MNHEY, CDR2 SVGEGT. This CDR3 has 12 residues. CDR3 protein: CASSRDSYEQYF. The CDR3 bases are TGTGCCAGCAGCCGGGACTCCTACGAGCAGTACTTC.

This rearrangement joins TRBV19 to TRBJ1-3; D unclear. There are 14 residues in the CDR3. Trimming left V 4 bases short and J 0 bases short, with 7 bases between. Germline V gene data show CDR1 as LNHDA and CDR2 as SQIVND (reference sequence). Here the CDR3 DNA reads TGTGCCAGTAGTACCCGGATCTCTGGAAACACCATATATTTT. Translation: CASSTRISGNTIYF.

V and J are TRBV5-8 and TRBJ2-3; 11 bases line up with TRBD1. Per germline, CDR1 SGHTS and CDR2 YDEGEE. The CDR3 is 17 amino acids. J gave up 6 bases and V 2 bases, and 11 bases lay outside the gene matches. CDR3 sequence (DNA): TGTGCCAGCAGCTTCGGGACTGGACAGGGGGCGCCTGATACGCAGTATTTT. The encoded protein is CASSFGTGQGAPDTQYF.

The rearrangement uses TRBV6-6 and TRBJ1-5; D unclear. V lost 6 bases and J 8 bases, leaving 11 bases between the germline ends. CDR1 and CDR2 from the germline V gene are MNHNY and SVGAGI (reference sequence). This CDR3 is built from 12 residues. The CDR3 sequence is CASREVAEPQHF. DNA of the CDR3: TGTGCCAGCAGAGAAGTAGCTGAGCCCCAGCATTTT.

This sequence joins TRBV3-1 (or the pseudogene TRBV3-2) and TRBJ1-5, with 8 positions matching TRBD1. Germline V gene data show CDR1 as LGHDT and CDR2 as YNNKEL (reference sequence). Germline trimming cut 5 bases from V and 0 bases from J; bases unmatched to any gene: 9. CDR3 size: 17 residues. The CDR3 DNA sequence: TGTGCCAGCAGCGGGGGGACAGGCCTGTATAGCAATCAGCCCCAGCATTTT. Protein sequence: CASSGGTGLYSNQPQHF.

The chain uses TRBV11-2 and TRBJ2-5; D remains unclear. The CDR3 has 15 residues. Per the germline V gene, CDR1 is SGHAT and CDR2 is FQNNGV. The V end lost 0 bases, the J end lost 5 bases, and 13 bases lay between the germline ends. CDR3 in DNA: TGTGCCAGCAGCTTAGATCGGTTCCTGCGGGAGACCCAGTACTTC. This sequence encodes CASSLDRFLRETQYF.

This chain links TRBV9 with TRBJ2-2; 9 bases match TRBD2. V lost 0 bases, J lost 5 bases, and 8 bases stayed unmatched. Germline V gene data show CDR1 as SGDLS and CDR2 as YYNGEE. The CDR3 is 17 amino acids. The CDR3, as DNA: TGTGCCAGCAGCGTAGCGGGAGCGGGAGGAGGGACCGGGGAGCTGTTTTTT. The encoded protein is CASSVAGAGGGTGELFF.

This chain joins TRBV3-1 (or the pseudogene TRBV3-2) and TRBJ2-1; the D gene is possibly TRBD1 (5 bases). V lost 0 bases and J 4 bases, leaving 13 bases between the germline ends. Germline values: CDR1 LGHDT, CDR2 YNNKEL (reference sequence). This CDR3 has 16 residues. This chain's CDR3 is CASSQDLGQVYNEQFF. CDR3 DNA: TGTGCCAGCAGCCAAGATTTGGGGCAGGTTTACAATGAGCAGTTCTTC.

The chain joins TRBV29-1 to TRBJ2-3; TRBD2 aligns across 10 bases. This CDR3 has 14 amino acids. The germline V gene encodes CDR1 SQVTM and CDR2 ANQGSEA. V dropped 7 bases and J dropped 4; count of bases not matched to a gene: 8. The CDR3 loop is CSGNLAGAADTQYF. The CDR3 DNA reads as TGCAGCGGTAATCTAGCGGGAGCCGCAGATACGCAGTATTTT.

Written as DNA, the CDR3 is TGTGCCAGCAGCGTAGGCCCGCGGGACACCAGCTCCTACGAGCAGTACTTC. It codes for CASSVGPRDTSSYEQYF. The genes are TRBV9 and TRBJ2-7; D tentatively reads TRBD1 or TRBD2 (6 bases each). This CDR3 comprises 17 residues. Germline CDR1 is SGDLS and CDR2 is YYNGEE. V dropped 0 bases and J dropped 0 bases, with 16 bases sitting between them.

The chain links TRBV5-1 to TRBJ2-7, with TRBD1 matching 9 bases. The CDR3 consists of 14 residues. With 5 bases clipped from V and 3 bases from J, the junction kept 6 bases outside the gene matches. CDR1 is SGHRS, CDR2 YFSETQ, per germline. The CDR3 sequence: CASSSDRGGYEQYF. As DNA, the CDR3 is TGCGCCAGCAGTTCCGACAGGGGGGGCTACGAGCAGTACTTC.

The J gene is TRBJ1-5, the V gene TRBV6-2 or TRBV6-3; D gene uncertain. There are 15 residues in the CDR3. Germline V gene sequence: CDR1 MNHEY, CDR2 SVGEGT. V lost 5 bases to trimming and J lost 2 bases, with 13 bases between them. The CDR3 DNA reads TGTGCCAGCAGTCCCCCGGGAGGCGGCAATCAGCCCCAGCATTTT. Amino acid sequence: CASSPPGGGNQPQHF.

The gene calls are TRBV7-9 and TRBJ1-4, with unresolved D. The CDR3 covers 15 residues. V was pared by 0 bases and J by 4 bases, with 9 bases between. Germline lookup yields CDR1 SEHNR and CDR2 FQNEAQ (reference sequence). The CDR3 spells CASSLAADLNEKLFF. The CDR3 bases are TGTGCCAGCAGCTTAGCGGCGGATCTTAATGAAAAACTGTTTTTT.

V and J are TRBV18 and TRBJ2-3; TRBD2 agrees at 7 bases. J lost 0 bases, V lost 2 bases, and 5 bases had no gene match. The CDR3 contains 16 residues. The germline V gene has CDR1 KGHSH and CDR2 LQKENI. CDR3 nucleotides: TGTGCCAGCTCACCAGGGGGGGTGACTAGCACAGATACGCAGTATTTT. Translating gives CASSPGGVTSTDTQYF.

The chain uses TRBV2 and TRBJ2-7; D remains ambiguous. The CDR3 consists of 13 residues. Germline values: CDR1 SNHLY, CDR2 FYNNEI. The V end was cut by 1 base, the J end by 2 bases, with 6 bases between. Here the CDR3 DNA reads TGTGCCAGCAGTGAAGTAGGGACCTACGAGCAGTACTTC. It is translated as CASSEVGTYEQYF.